One and the same sample provided the 5 T cell receptor beta chains below, sequenced in a study of T cells in women clearing cervical HPV infection. Only in-frame clones appear in the TCRdb table, and some are missing; sequencing was by immunoSEQ multiplex PCR. Listed are about 30,000 clones; around 19% falls within the top ten. The sample comprised blood buffy coat. These receptors came from a woman between 18 and 75 years old with a cervical HPV16 infection that either progressed to CIN3+ or cleared (not recorded which).

CDR3 protein: CASSQDRARALHF. Partial CDR3 DNA: TGTGCCAGCAGCCAAGACAGGGCCCGAGCC. J is TRBJ1-6 and V is TRBV3-1 (or the pseudogene TRBV3-2); D is possibly TRBD1 (5 bases). The read ends 3 residues before the CDR3 terminus; that terminus is restored from the germline J gene. The CDR3 contains 13 residues. Germline V gives CDR1 LGHDT, CDR2 YNNKEL (reference sequence).

About this clone: The read gets to within 3 residues of the CDR3 end, and the germline J gene fills in the rest. This chain uses TRBV2 with TRBJ1-2; no clear D. The CDR3 extends over 11 amino acids. Germline loops: CDR1 SNHLY, CDR2 FYNNEI. The CDR3 is CASSVGRDYTF. CDR3 DNA, as far as it was read: TGTGCCAGCAGTGTAGGGCGGGAC.

On this clone: The read comes to an end 3 residues before the CDR3 does, leaving the germline J gene to fill in the end. The chain couples TRBV30 to TRBJ2-2; TRBD1 matches at 7 bases. This CDR3 comprises 15 residues. From germline, CDR1 is GTSNPN and CDR2 SVGIG (reference sequence). The covered CDR3 bases are TGTGCCTGGAACAACCCAGGGGGTAATAATGAAAAG. Its protein product is CAWNNPGGNNEK. From start to end, the CDR3 is CAWNNPGGNNEKLFF.

The DNA read from the CDR3 is TGTGCCAGCAGGAAAAACAGGGGGATTCTTAGGAACACTGAA. This translates into CASRKNRGILRNTE. The CDR3 in full is CASRKNRGILRNTEAFF. V is TRBV9 and J is TRBJ1-1; TRBD1 matches 8 bases. The observed sequence ends 3 residues before the CDR3 terminus, with the missing tail filled in from the germline J gene. CDR3 length: 17 residues. Germline CDR1 is SGDLS and CDR2 is YYNGEE. V shed 5 bases, J shed 1 base, and the junction held 13 bases outside the gene matches. Looking up the rest from reference TRBV9 and TRBJ1-1 gives the full variable domain: DSGVTQTPKHLITATGQRVTLRCSPRSGDLSVYWYQQSLDQGLQFLIQYYNGEERAKGNILERFSAQQFPDLHSELNLSSLELGDSALYFCASRKNRGILRNTEAFFGQGTRLTVV.

As to this clone: Sequencing ends 3 residues short of the CDR3 end; the germline J gene provides the rest. The chain recombines TRBV20-1 with TRBJ2-5, with 7 bases identical to TRBD2. The CDR3 consists of 14 residues. With V trimmed by 3 bases and J by 1 base, 5 bases remained unmatched. Germline assignment: CDR1 DFQATT and CDR2 SNEGSKA (reference sequence). CDR3 DNA, as far as it was read: TGCAGTGCTAGCGGGGGGAATCCCCAAGAGACC. Translating it yields CSASGGNPQET. The whole CDR3 protein reads CSASGGNPQETQYF.